What follows are 10 T cell receptor beta chains derived from one specimen sequenced in a study of cytomegalovirus exposure and HLA in healthy donors. The PCR employed 60 Vbeta primers together with 13 Jbeta primers. Clones were read by immunoSEQ multiplex PCR, and TCRdb kept only the in-frame ones, dropping some. The sample lists 200,000 to 250,000 clones; roughly 90% were seen once. Sequenced input: PBMCs. The receptor source for this set is a woman under 30 in good health and CMV-seronegative.

This clone has a handful of counts. The V and J genes are TRBV6-5 and TRBJ2-1, with a weak D call TRBD2 (6 bases). The CDR3 totals 12 residues. Germline V lookup: CDR1 MNHEY, CDR2 SVGAGI. V lost 8 bases and J 2 bases, leaving 7 bases between the germline ends. The CDR3 loop is CASGTAYNEQFF. The CDR3 nucleotides read TGTGCCAGCGGGACTGCCTACAATGAGCAGTTCTTC.

The genes are TRBV11-2 and TRBJ1-2; TRBD1 might be the D (6 bases). The V and J ends lost 2 bases and 7 bases respectively, with 14 bases between them. The CDR3 covers 14 residues. CDR1 is SGHAT and CDR2 is FQNNGV in the germline V gene. The CDR3 sequence is CASSLTTGKSGYTF. The CDR3 bases are TGTGCCAGCAGCTTAACAACAGGGAAGTCTGGCTACACCTTC.

This chain uses TRBV7-6 with TRBJ1-2, with TRBD1 matching 7 bases. The trim removed 5 bases at V and 4 bases at J, leaving 4 bases unmatched. Per the germline V gene, CDR1 is SGHVS and CDR2 is FNYEAQ. This CDR3 comprises 13 residues. The CDR3 bases are TGTGCCAGCAGCCCGGGACAGACCTATGGCTACACCTTC. It is translated as CASSPGQTYGYTF. Based on the CDR3 plus reference TRBV7-6 and TRBJ1-2, the full variable domain is GAGVSQSPRYKVTKRGQDVALRCDPISGHVSLYWYRQALGQGPEFLTYFNYEAQQDKSGLPNDRFSAERPEGSISTLTIQRTEQRDSAMYRCASSPGQTYGYTFGSGTRLTVV.

The genes are TRBV29-1 and TRBJ1-2, with D maybe TRBD1 (6 bases). The germline V gene has CDR1 SQVTM and CDR2 ANQGSEA. The V end lost 3 bases, the J end lost 2 bases, and 7 bases lay between the germline ends. The CDR3 extends over 12 amino acids. The CDR3 DNA reads as TGCAGCGTTGATCAGGGGAACTATGGCTACACCTTC. It yields the protein CSVDQGNYGYTF.

The chain combines TRBV5-4 with TRBJ2-3; TRBD2 aligns across 7 bases. The CDR3 sequence is 15 residues long. V shed 4 bases and J 1 base; nucleotides not matched to a gene: 6. Germline CDR1 reads SGHNT; CDR2 reads YYREEE (reference sequence). DNA for the CDR3: TGTGCCAGCAGCGCCTGGGGGGGAGGCACAGATACGCAGTATTTT. This translates into CASSAWGGGTDTQYF. Based on the CDR3 plus reference TRBV5-4 and TRBJ2-3, the full variable domain is ETGVTQSPTHLIKTRGQQVTLRCSSQSGHNTVSWYQQALGQGPQFIFQYYREEENGRGNFPPRFSGLQFPNYSSELNVNALELDDSALYLCASSAWGGGTDTQYFGPGTRLTVL.

The chain combines TRBV4-2 with TRBJ1-3, with 9 bases fitting TRBD1. This CDR3 contains 17 residues. From germline, CDR1 is LGHNA and CDR2 YNFKEQ. V shed 0 bases and J 4 bases; nucleotides not matched to a gene: 7. CDR3 sequence (DNA): TGTGCCAGCAGCCAAGATCCACAGGGGGCTACCGGAAACACCATATATTTT. Translation: CASSQDPQGATGNTIYF.

The chain combines TRBV5-4 with TRBJ1-6; D remains ambiguous. Germline CDR1 reads SGHNT; CDR2 reads YYREEE (reference sequence). V shed 0 bases and J shed 11 bases, with 12 bases lying between them. The CDR3 loop spans 14 amino acids. The CDR3 sequence: CASSLGGRGAPLHF. CDR3 nucleotides: TGTGCCAGCAGCTTGGGAGGTCGAGGAGCACCCCTCCACTTT.

Turning to this clone: The sample has other DNA sequences that encode this CDR3 too. For the CDR3, the DNA is TGTGCCAGCAGCTTAACACTGAACACTGAAGCTTTCTTT. This codes for CASSLTLNTEAFF. The gene calls are TRBV7-9 and TRBJ1-1; D is unresolved. The length of the CDR3 is 13 residues. CDR1 is SEHNR, CDR2 FQNEAQ, per germline (reference sequence). The V end lost 2 bases, the J end lost 0 bases, and 4 bases lay between the germline ends.

The J gene is TRBJ2-5, the V gene TRBV6-1, with unresolved D. The germline V gene encodes CDR1 MNHNS and CDR2 SASEGT. Deletions cut 6 bases from V and 3 bases from J, with 14 bases between. The CDR3 totals 14 residues. CDR3 coding DNA: TGTGCCAGCAGCCTCCAAAACCCTAAAGAGACCCAGTACTTC. The encoded protein is CASSLQNPKETQYF.

The gene calls are TRBV18 and TRBJ2-5; D is ambiguous. The germline V gene encodes CDR1 KGHSH and CDR2 LQKENI. V dropped 6 bases and J dropped 4 bases, with 9 bases sitting between them. The length of the CDR3 is 12 residues. CDR3 sequence (DNA): TGTGCCAGCTCCCAAGACTTAGAGACCCAGTACTTC. Translating gives CASSQDLETQYF.